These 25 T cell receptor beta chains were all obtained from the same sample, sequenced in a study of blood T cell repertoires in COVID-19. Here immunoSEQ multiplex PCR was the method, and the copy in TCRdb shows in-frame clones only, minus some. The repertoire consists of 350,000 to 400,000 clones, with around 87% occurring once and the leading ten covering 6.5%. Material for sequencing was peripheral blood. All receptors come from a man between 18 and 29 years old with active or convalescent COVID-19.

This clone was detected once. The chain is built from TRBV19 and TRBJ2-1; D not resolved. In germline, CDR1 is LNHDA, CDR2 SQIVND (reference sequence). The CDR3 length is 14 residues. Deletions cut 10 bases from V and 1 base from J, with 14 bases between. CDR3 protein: CATIRPGSYNEQFF. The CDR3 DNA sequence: TGTGCCACCATTAGGCCCGGGTCCTACAATGAGCAGTTCTTC.

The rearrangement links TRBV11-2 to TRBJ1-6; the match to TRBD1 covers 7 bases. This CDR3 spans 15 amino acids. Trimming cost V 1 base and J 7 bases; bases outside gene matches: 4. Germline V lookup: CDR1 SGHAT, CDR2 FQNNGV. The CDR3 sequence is CASSLAGQQNSPLHF. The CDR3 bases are TGTGCCAGCAGCTTAGCGGGACAGCAAAATTCACCCCTCCACTTT.

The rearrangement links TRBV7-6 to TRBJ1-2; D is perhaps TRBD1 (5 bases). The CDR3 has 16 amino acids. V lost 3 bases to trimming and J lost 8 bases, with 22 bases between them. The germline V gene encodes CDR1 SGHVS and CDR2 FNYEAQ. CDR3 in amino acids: CASSFEIGSGMGGYTF. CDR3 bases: TGTGCCAGCAGCTTCGAAATTGGGTCAGGGATGGGCGGCTACACCTTC.

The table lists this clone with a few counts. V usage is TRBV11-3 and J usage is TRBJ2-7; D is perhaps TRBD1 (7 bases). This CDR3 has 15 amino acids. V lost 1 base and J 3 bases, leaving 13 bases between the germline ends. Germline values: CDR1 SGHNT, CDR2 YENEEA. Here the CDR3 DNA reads TGTGCCAGCAGCTTAGGTGGAGGGGGCTACTACGAGCAGTACTTC. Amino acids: CASSLGGGGYYEQYF.

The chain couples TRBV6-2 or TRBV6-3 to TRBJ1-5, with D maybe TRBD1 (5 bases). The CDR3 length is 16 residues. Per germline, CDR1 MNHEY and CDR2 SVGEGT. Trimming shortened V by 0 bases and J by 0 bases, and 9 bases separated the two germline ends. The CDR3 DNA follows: TGTGCCAGCAGTTACTCCAACACAGGTAGCAATCAGCCCCAGCATTTT. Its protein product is CASSYSNTGSNQPQHF.

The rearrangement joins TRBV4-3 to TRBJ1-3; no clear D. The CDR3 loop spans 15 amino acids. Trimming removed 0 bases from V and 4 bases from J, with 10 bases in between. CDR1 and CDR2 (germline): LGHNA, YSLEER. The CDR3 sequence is CASSQDRSGGNTIYF. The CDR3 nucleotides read TGCGCCAGCAGCCAAGATAGGTCGGGAGGAAACACCATATATTTT.

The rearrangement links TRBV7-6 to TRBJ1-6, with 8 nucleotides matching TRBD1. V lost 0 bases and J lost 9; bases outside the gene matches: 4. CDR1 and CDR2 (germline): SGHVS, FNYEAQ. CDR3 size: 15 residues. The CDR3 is CASSLAGQGGSPLHF. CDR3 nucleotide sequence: TGTGCCAGCAGCTTAGCCGGACAGGGAGGTTCACCCCTCCACTTT.

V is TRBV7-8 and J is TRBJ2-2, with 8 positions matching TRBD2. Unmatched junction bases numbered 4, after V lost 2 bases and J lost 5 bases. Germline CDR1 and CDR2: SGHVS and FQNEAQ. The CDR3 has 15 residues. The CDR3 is CASSLSRGGTGELFF. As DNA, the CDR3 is TGTGCCAGCAGCTTATCCCGGGGGGGAACCGGGGAGCTGTTTTTT.

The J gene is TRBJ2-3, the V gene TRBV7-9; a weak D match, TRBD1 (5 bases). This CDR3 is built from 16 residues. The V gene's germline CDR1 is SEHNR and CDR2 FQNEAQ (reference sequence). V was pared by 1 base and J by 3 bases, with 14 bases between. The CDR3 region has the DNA TGTGCCAGCAGCTTAGTTGGGGCAGCCCTGACAGATACGCAGTATTTT. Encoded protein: CASSLVGAALTDTQYF.

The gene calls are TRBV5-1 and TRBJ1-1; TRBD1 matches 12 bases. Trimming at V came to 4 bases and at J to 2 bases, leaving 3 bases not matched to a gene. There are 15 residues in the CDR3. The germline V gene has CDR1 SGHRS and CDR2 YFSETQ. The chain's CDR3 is CASSPGQGANTEAFF. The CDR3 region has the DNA TGCGCCAGCAGCCCGGGACAGGGGGCAAACACTGAAGCTTTCTTT.

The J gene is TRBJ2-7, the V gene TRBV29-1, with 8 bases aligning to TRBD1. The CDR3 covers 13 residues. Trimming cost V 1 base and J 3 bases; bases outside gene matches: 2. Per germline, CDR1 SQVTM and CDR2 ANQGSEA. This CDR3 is CSVEGDRNYEQYF. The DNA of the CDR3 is TGCAGCGTTGAAGGGGACAGGAACTACGAGCAGTACTTC.

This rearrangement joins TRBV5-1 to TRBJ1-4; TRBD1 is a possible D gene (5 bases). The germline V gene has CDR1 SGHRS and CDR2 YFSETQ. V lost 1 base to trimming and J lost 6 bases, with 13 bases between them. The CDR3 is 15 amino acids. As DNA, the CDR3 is TGCGCCAGCAGCTTGATTGGCAGGGATTATGAAAAACTGTTTTTT. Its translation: CASSLIGRDYEKLFF.

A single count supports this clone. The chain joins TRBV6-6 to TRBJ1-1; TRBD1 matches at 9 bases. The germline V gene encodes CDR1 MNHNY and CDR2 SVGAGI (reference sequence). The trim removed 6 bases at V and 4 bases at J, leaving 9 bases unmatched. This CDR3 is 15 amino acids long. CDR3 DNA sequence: TGTGCCAGCAGCAATCCCGGGACAGGGACCACTGAAGCTTTCTTT. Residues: CASSNPGTGTTEAFF.

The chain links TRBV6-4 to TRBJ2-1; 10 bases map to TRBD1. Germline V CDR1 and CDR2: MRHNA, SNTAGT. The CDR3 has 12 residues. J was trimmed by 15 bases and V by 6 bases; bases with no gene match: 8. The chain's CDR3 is CASSPGQGVVFF. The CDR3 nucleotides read TGTGCCAGCAGCCCAGGACAGGGGGTTGTGTTCTTC.

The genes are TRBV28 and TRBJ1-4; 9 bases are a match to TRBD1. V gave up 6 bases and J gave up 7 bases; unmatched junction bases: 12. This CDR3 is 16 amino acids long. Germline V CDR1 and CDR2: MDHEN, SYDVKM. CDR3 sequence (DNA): TGTGCCAGCAGCTCTCCCGGGACAGGGTTGGCTGAAAAACTGTTTTTT. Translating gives CASSSPGTGLAEKLFF.

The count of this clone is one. In DNA form, the CDR3 reads TGTGCCAGCAGTTTACGTCTGCCGAGAGAATACGAGCAGTACTTC. Protein product: CASSLRLPREYEQYF. This rearrangement joins TRBV27 to TRBJ2-7; D is unclear. CDR3 size: 15 residues. The V gene's germline CDR1 is MNHEY and CDR2 SMNVEV (reference sequence). Trimming took off 2 bases at V and 4 bases at J, with 15 bases between the two ends.

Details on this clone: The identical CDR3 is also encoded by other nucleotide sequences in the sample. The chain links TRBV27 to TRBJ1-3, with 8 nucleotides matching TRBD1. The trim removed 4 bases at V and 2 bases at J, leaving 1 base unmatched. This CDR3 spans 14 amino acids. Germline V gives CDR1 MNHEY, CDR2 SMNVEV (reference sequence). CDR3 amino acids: CASSSTGAGNTIYF. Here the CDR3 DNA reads TGTGCCAGCAGTTCGACAGGGGCTGGAAACACCATATATTTT.

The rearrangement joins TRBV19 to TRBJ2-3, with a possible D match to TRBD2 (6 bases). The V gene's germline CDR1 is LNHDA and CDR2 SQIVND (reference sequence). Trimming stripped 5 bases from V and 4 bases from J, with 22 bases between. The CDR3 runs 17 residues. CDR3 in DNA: TGTGCCAGTAGTGCTCAGCGGGTTTTGGCTTGGGCAGATACGCAGTATTTT. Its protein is CASSAQRVLAWADTQYF.

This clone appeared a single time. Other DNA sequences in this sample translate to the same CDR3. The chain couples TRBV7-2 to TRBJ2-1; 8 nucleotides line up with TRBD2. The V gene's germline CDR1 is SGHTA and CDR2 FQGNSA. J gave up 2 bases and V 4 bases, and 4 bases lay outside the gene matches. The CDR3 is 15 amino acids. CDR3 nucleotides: TGTGCCAGCAGCTCTACTAGCGGCCCCTACAATGAGCAGTTCTTC. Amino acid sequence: CASSSTSGPYNEQFF.

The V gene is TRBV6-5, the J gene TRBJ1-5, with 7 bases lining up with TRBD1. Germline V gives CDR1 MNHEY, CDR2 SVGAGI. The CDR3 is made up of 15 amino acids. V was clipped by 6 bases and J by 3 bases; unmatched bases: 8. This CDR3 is CASRPDRADNQPQHF. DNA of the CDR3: TGTGCCAGCAGACCCGACAGGGCTGACAATCAGCCCCAGCATTTT.

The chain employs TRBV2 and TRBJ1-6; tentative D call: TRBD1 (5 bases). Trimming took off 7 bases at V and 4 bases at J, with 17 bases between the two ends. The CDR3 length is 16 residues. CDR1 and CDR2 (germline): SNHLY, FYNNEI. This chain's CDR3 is CASNSGQSKYNSPLHF. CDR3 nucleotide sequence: TGTGCCAGCAATTCCGGACAATCGAAATATAATTCACCCCTCCACTTT.

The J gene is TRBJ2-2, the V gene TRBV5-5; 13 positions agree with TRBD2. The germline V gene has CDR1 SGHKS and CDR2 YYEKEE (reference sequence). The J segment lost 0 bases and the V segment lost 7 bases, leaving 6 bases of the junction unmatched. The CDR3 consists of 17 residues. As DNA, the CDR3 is TGTGCCAGCCGGCCGGGACTAGCGGGATCGAACACCGGGGAGCTGTTTTTT. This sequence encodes CASRPGLAGSNTGELFF. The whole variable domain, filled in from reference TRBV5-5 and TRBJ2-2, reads DAGVTQSPTHLIKTRGQQVTLRCSPISGHKSVSWYQQVLGQGPQFIFQYYEKEERGRGNFPDRFSARQFPNYSSELNVNALLLGDSALYLCASRPGLAGSNTGELFFGEGSRLTVL.

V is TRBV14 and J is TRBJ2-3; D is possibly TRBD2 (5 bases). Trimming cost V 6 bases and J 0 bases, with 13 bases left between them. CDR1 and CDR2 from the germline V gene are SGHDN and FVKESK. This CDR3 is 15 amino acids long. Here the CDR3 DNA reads TGTGCCAGCAGTCCCTCTCGCGGGAGCACAGATACGCAGTATTTT. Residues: CASSPSRGSTDTQYF.

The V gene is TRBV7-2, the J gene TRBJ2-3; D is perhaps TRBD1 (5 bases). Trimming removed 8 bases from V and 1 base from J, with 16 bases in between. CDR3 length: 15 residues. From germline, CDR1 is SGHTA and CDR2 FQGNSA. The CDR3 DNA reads TGTGCCAGCGATATCTCAGGGATCGGCACAGATACGCAGTATTTT. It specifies CASDISGIGTDTQYF.

Written as DNA, the CDR3 is TGTGCCAGTATCAGGACAGGGGGCTTGCAGCCCCAGCATTTT. Translating it yields CASIRTGGLQPQHF. V and J are TRBV19 and TRBJ1-5; 11 nucleotides line up with TRBD1. Germline values: CDR1 LNHDA, CDR2 SQIVND (reference sequence). This CDR3 has 14 amino acids. The V gene end was trimmed by 7 bases and the J gene end by 7 bases; junction bases not matched to a gene: 6.